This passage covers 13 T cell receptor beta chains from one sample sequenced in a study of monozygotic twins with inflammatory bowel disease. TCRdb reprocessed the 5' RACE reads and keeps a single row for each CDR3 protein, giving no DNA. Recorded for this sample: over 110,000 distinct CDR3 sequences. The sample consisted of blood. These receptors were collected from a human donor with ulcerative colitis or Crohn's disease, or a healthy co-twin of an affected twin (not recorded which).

CDR3 sequence: CASSRPRAPNSPLHF. The rearrangement joins TRBV7-8 to TRBJ1-6; TCRdb lists TRBD1, though no DNA is available to test this call. The CDR3 loop spans 15 amino acids. The germline V gene has CDR1 SGHVS and CDR2 FQNEAQ.

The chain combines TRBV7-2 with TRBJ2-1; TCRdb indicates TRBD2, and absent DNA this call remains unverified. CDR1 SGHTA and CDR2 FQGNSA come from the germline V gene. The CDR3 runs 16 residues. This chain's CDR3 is CASSFLSLVGYNEQFF.

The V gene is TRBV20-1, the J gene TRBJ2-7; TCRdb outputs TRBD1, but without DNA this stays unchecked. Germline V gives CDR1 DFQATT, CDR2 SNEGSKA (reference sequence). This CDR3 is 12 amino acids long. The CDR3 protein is CSAWDDTYEQYF.

Here the CDR3 reads CASSLSTANYGYTF. The rearrangement joins TRBV7-2 to TRBJ1-2. CDR1 is SGHTA, CDR2 FQGNSA, per germline. CDR3 length equals 14 residues. The variable domain in full, with the rest retrieved from reference TRBV7-2 and TRBJ1-2, is GAGVSQSPSNKVTEKGKDVELRCDPISGHTALYWYRQSLGQGLEFLIYFQGNSAPDKSGLPSDRFSAERTGGSVSTLTIQRTQQEDSAVYLCASSLSTANYGYTFGSGTRLTVV.

This CDR3 reads CASSPGGLAEQETQYF. The chain has TRBV7-9 and TRBJ2-5; TCRdb lists TRBD2, though no DNA is available to test this call. CDR1 SEHNR and CDR2 FQNEAQ come from the germline V gene (reference sequence). The CDR3 covers 16 residues.

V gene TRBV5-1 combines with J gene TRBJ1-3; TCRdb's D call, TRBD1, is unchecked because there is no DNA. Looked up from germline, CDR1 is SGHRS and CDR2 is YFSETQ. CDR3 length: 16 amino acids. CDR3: CASSLGGTAFGNTIYF.

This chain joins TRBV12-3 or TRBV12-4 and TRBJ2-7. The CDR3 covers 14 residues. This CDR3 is CASSSQTVSYEQYF.

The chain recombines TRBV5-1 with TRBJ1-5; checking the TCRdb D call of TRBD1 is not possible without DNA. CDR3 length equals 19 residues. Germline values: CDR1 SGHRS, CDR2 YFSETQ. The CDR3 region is CASSLGSGQGAGSNQPQHF. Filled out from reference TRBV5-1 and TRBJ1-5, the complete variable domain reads KAGVTQTPRYLIKTRGQQVTLSCSPISGHRSVSWYQQTPGQGLQFLFEYFSETQRNKGNFPGRFSGRQFSNSRSEMNVSTLELGDSALYLCASSLGSGQGAGSNQPQHFGDGTRLSIL.

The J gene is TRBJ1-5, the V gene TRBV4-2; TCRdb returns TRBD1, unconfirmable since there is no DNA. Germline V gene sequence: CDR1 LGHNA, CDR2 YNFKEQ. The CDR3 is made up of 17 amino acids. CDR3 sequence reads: CASSPKMVQGLNQPQHF.

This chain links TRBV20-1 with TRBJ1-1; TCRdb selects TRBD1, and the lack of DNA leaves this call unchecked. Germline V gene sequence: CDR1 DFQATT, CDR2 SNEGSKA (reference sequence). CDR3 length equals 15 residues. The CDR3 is CSARGSRGFSTEAFF.

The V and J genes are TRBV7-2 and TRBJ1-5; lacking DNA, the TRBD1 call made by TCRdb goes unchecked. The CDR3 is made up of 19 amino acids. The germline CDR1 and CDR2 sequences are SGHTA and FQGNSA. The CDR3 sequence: CASSLANPDRRYSNQPQHF.

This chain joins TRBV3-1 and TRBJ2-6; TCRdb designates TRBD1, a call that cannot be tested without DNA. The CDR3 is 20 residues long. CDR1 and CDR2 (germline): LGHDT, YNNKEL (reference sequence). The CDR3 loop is CASSLTLGKGAISGANVLTF.

The CDR3 loop reads CASSPNRDPYEQYF. This sequence joins TRBV7-2 and TRBJ2-7; the TRBD1 assignment by TCRdb is unverifiable without DNA. Per the germline V gene, CDR1 is SGHTA and CDR2 is FQGNSA. The CDR3 length is 14 residues.